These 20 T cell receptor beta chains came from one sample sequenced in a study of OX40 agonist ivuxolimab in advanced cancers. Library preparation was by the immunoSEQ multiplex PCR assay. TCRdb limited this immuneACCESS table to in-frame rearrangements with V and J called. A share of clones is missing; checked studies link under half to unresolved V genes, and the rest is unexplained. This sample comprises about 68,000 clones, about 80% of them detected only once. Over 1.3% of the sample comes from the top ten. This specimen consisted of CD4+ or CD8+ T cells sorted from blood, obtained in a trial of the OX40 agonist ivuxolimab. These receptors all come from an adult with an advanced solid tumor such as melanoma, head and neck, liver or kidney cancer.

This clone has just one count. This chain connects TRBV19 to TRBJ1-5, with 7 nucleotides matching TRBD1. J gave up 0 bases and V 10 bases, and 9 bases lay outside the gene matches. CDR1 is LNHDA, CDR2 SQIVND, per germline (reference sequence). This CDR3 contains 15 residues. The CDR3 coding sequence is TGTGCCACCCGGCAGGGGGTTTATAGCAATCAGCCCCAGCATTTT. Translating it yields CATRQGVYSNQPQHF.

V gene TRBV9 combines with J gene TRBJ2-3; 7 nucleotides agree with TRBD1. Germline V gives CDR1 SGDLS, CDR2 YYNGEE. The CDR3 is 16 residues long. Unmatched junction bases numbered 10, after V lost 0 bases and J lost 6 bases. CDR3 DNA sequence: TGTGCCAGCAGCGTAGAAGCCGGGACAGTCCTGGATACGCAGTATTTT. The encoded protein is CASSVEAGTVLDTQYF.

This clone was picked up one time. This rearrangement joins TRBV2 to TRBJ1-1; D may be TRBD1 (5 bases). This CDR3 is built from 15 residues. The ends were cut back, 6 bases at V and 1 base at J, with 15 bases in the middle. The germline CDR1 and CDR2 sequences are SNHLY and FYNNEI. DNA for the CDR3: TGTGCCAGCAGGGAGACCCTGAGGGGGAACACTGAAGCTTTCTTT. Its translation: CASRETLRGNTEAFF.

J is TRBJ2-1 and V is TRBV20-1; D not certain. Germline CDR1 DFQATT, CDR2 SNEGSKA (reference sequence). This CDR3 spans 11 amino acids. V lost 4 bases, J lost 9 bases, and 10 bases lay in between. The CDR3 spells CSANVGREQFF. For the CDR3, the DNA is TGCAGTGCTAATGTTGGGCGTGAGCAGTTCTTC.

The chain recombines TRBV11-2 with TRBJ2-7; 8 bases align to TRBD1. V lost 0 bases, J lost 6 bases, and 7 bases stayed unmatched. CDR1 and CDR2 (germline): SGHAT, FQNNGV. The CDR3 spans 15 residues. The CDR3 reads CASSLDPGTGAEQYF. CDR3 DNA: TGTGCCAGCAGCTTAGACCCCGGGACAGGCGCCGAGCAGTACTTC.

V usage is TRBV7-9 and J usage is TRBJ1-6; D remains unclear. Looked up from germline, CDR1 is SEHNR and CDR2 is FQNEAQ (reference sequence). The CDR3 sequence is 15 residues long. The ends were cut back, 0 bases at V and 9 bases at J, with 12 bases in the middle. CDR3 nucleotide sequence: TGTGCCAGCAGCTTAGCGGGGAGCCTGCCTTCACCCCTCCACTTT. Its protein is CASSLAGSLPSPLHF.

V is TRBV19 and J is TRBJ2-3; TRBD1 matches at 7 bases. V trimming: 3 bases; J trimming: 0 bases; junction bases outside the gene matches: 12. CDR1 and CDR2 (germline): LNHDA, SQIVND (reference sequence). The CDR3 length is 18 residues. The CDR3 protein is CASSIRSVGQASTDTQYF. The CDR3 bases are TGTGCCAGTAGTATCCGGAGTGTAGGACAGGCTAGCACAGATACGCAGTATTTT.

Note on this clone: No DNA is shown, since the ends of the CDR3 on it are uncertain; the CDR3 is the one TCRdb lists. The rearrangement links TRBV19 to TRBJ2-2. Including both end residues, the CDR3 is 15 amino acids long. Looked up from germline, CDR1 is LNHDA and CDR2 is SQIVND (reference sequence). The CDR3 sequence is CASSRGPFGAGELFF.

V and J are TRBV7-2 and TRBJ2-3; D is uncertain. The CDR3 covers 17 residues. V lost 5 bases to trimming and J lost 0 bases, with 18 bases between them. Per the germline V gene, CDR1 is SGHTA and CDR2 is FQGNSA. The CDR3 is CASSRAAVQTSTDTQYF. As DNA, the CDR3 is TGTGCCAGCAGCCGGGCGGCTGTGCAGACCAGCACAGATACGCAGTATTTT.

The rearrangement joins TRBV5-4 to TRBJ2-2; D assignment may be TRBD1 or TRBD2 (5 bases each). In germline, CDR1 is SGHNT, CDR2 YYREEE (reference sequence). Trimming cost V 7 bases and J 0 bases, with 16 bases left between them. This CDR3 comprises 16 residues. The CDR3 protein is CASGLDEGPNTGELFF. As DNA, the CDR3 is TGTGCCAGCGGACTCGATGAGGGGCCGAACACCGGGGAGCTGTTTTTT. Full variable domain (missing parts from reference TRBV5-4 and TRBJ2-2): ETGVTQSPTHLIKTRGQQVTLRCSSQSGHNTVSWYQQALGQGPQFIFQYYREEENGRGNFPPRFSGLQFPNYSSELNVNALELDDSALYLCASGLDEGPNTGELFFGEGSRLTVL.

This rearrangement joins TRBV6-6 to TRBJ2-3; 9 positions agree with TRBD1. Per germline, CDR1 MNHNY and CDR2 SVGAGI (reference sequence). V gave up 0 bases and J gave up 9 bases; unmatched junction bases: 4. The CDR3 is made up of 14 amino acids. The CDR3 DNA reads TGTGCCAGCAGTTACTCCGGGACAGGGCTCACGCAGTATTTT. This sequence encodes CASSYSGTGLTQYF.

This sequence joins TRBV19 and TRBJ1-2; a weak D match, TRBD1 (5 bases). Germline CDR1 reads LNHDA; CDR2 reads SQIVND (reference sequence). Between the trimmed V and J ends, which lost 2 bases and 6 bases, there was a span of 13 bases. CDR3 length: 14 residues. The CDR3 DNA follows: TGTGCCAGTAGTATATACCGGGACGTCGATGGCTACACCTTC. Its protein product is CASSIYRDVDGYTF.

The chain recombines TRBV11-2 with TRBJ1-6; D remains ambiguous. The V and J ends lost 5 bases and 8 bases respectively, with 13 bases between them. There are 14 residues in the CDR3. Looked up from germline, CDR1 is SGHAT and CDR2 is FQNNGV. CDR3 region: CASSAGPAYSPLHF. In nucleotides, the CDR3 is TGTGCCAGCAGCGCAGGCCCCGCATATTCACCCCTCCACTTT.

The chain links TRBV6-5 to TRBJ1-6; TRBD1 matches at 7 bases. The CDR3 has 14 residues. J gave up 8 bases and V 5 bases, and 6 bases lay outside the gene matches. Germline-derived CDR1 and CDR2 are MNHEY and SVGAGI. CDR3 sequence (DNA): TGTGCCAGCAGTGAAGTGCAGGGGGATTCACCCCTCCACTTT. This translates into CASSEVQGDSPLHF.

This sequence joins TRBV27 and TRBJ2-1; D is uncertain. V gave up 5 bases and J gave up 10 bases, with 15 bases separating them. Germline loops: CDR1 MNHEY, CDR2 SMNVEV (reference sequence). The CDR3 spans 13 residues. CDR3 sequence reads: CASSASRNLEQFF. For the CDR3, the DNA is TGTGCCAGCAGTGCCTCCAGGAATCTAGAGCAGTTCTTC.

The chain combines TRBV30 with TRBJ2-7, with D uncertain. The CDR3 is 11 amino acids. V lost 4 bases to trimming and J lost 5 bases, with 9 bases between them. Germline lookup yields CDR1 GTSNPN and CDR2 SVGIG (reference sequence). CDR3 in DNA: TGTGCCTGGACTGGAAGGGACGAGCAGTACTTC. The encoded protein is CAWTGRDEQYF.

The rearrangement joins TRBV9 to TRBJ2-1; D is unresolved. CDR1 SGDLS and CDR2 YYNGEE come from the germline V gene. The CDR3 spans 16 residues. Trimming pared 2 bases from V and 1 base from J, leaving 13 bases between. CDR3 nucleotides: TGTGCCAGCAGCGTCGGCCCCGGACGATCCTACAATGAGCAGTTCTTC. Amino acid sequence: CASSVGPGRSYNEQFF.

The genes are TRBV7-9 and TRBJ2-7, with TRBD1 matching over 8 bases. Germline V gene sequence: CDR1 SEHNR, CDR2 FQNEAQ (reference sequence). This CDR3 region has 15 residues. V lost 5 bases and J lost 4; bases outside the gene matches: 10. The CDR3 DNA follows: TGTGCCAGCAGCCACCCCGGGACAGGTCGGTACGAGCAGTACTTC. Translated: CASSHPGTGRYEQYF.

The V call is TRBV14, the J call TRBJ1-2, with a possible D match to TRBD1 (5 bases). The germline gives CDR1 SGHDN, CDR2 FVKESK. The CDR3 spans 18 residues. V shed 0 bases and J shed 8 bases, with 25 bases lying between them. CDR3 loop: CASSQDLRGGSVVSGYTF. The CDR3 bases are TGTGCCAGCAGCCAAGATCTCCGGGGGGGGTCGGTCGTTTCGGGCTACACCTTC.

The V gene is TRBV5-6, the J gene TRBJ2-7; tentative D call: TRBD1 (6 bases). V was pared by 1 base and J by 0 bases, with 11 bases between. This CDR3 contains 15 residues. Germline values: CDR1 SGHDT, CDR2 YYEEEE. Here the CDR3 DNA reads TGTGCCAGCAGCTTGTTTAGGGGGAACTCCTACGAGCAGTACTTC. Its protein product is CASSLFRGNSYEQYF.